This entry lists 15 T cell receptor beta chains sequenced from one sample in a study of T cell responses to AZD1222 COVID-19 vaccine. Libraries were prepared by immunoSEQ multiplex PCR; TCRdb keeps only in-frame clonotypes and omits some of them. The sample shows about 140,000 clones, 80% to 95% of them seen only once. Sequenced here: peripheral blood, sampled on day 0 of AZD1222 vaccination. These TCRs come from an adult in good health.

This sequence joins TRBV28 and TRBJ1-5; 7 nucleotides align to TRBD1. The V gene end was trimmed by 1 base and the J gene end by 3 bases; junction bases not matched to a gene: 9. The CDR3 has 17 residues. The germline V gene encodes CDR1 MDHEN and CDR2 SYDVKM. The CDR3 DNA reads TGTGCCAGCAGTTTATTAACGGGACAGCGAACCAATCAGCCCCAGCATTTT. This gives the protein CASSLLTGQRTNQPQHF.

This rearrangement joins TRBV5-1 to TRBJ1-4; 7 bases match TRBD1. With V trimmed by 0 bases and J by 3 bases, 2 bases remained unmatched. This CDR3 has 15 residues. Germline V gene data show CDR1 as SGHRS and CDR2 as YFSETQ. CDR3 sequence: CASSLGGQANEKLFF. CDR3 coding DNA: TGCGCCAGCAGCTTGGGCGGACAGGCTAATGAAAAACTGTTTTTT. The variable domain in full, completed from reference TRBV5-1 and TRBJ1-4, reads KAGVTQTPRYLIKTRGQQVTLSCSPISGHRSVSWYQQTPGQGLQFLFEYFSETQRNKGNFPGRFSGRQFSNSRSEMNVSTLELGDSALYLCASSLGGQANEKLFFGSGTQLSVL.

J is TRBJ2-2 and V is TRBV6-5; D unclear. The length of the CDR3 is 14 residues. Trimming cost V 5 bases and J 2 bases, with 9 bases left between them. Germline V CDR1 and CDR2: MNHEY, SVGAGI. CDR3 in amino acids: CASSMDGNTGELFF. CDR3 nucleotides: TGTGCCAGCAGTATGGACGGAAACACCGGGGAGCTGTTTTTT.

V usage is TRBV2 and J usage is TRBJ1-6; no clear D gene. Per germline, CDR1 SNHLY and CDR2 FYNNEI. There are 13 residues in the CDR3. V was shortened by 2 bases and J by 10 bases, with 9 bases between the two germline ends. CDR3 DNA: TGTGCCAGCAGTGAAAGCTCCCGGTCACCCCTCCACTTT. Translating it yields CASSESSRSPLHF.

The J gene is TRBJ2-5, the V gene TRBV5-6; weak D call: TRBD2 (5 bases). The CDR3 covers 13 residues. CDR1 is SGHDT and CDR2 is YYEEEE in the germline V gene. Trimming shortened V by 0 bases and J by 7 bases, and 10 bases separated the two germline ends. CDR3 loop: CASSLEEGATQYF. Written as DNA, the CDR3 is TGTGCCAGCAGCTTGGAAGAGGGAGCGACCCAGTACTTC.

The chain employs TRBV27 and TRBJ2-3, with 8 bases matching TRBD2. Germline lookup yields CDR1 MNHEY and CDR2 SMNVEV (reference sequence). The CDR3 has 13 residues. The ends lost 10 bases at V and 4 bases at J; junction bases unmatched: 7. The chain's CDR3 is CATGLGGADTQYF. Written as DNA, the CDR3 is TGTGCCACCGGACTCGGGGGGGCAGATACGCAGTATTTT.

The chain combines TRBV3-1 (or the pseudogene TRBV3-2) with TRBJ2-7; TRBD1 or TRBD2 may be the D gene (5 bases each). This CDR3 spans 13 amino acids. The ends were cut back, 0 bases at V and 6 bases at J, with 9 bases in the middle. CDR1 and CDR2 from the germline V gene are LGHDT and YNNKEL (reference sequence). CDR3 amino acids: CASSQDPGREQYF. The DNA of the CDR3 is TGTGCCAGCAGCCAAGATCCGGGACGCGAGCAGTACTTC.

This rearrangement joins TRBV5-4 to TRBJ1-1, with TRBD1 as a possible D gene (5 bases). The CDR3 sequence is 15 residues long. CDR1 and CDR2 (germline): SGHNT, YYREEE (reference sequence). V was pared by 0 bases and J by 1 base, with 10 bases between. Here the CDR3 DNA reads TGTGCCAGCAGCTTGGTTGACAGTGGGAACACTGAAGCTTTCTTT. Its protein product is CASSLVDSGNTEAFF. The full variable domain, rest sourced from reference TRBV5-4 and TRBJ1-1, is ETGVTQSPTHLIKTRGQQVTLRCSSQSGHNTVSWYQQALGQGPQFIFQYYREEENGRGNFPPRFSGLQFPNYSSELNVNALELDDSALYLCASSLVDSGNTEAFFGQGTRLTVV.

The gene calls are TRBV27 and TRBJ1-1; TRBD1 matches at 10 bases. Germline CDR1 reads MNHEY; CDR2 reads SMNVEV (reference sequence). This CDR3 comprises 16 residues. After removal of 4 bases from V and 3 bases from J, the junction contained 8 bases not matched to a gene. For the CDR3, the DNA is TGTGCCAGCAGTTCTACCGGGACAGGGGACTACACTGAAGCTTTCTTT. This gives the protein CASSSTGTGDYTEAFF.

The chain employs TRBV6-5 and TRBJ1-2, with TRBD1 as a possible D gene (5 bases). The V gene's germline CDR1 is MNHEY and CDR2 SVGAGI. The length of the CDR3 is 14 residues. V dropped 0 bases and J dropped 3 bases, with 8 bases sitting between them. The CDR3 region is CASSYSTGDYGYTF. CDR3 DNA sequence: TGTGCCAGCAGTTACTCGACGGGGGACTATGGCTACACCTTC.

V is TRBV2 and J is TRBJ1-2; D perhaps matches TRBD1 (5 bases). CDR3 length equals 14 residues. V dropped 2 bases and J dropped 7 bases, with 14 bases sitting between them. Germline V gene lookup returns CDR1 SNHLY and CDR2 FYNNEI. The CDR3 sequence: CASSESRGRGGYTF. The CDR3 nucleotides are TGTGCCAGCAGTGAATCCCGTGGGAGGGGTGGCTACACCTTC.

V usage is TRBV12-3 or TRBV12-4 and J usage is TRBJ1-2; D unclear. CDR3 length equals 13 residues. V lost 2 bases to trimming and J lost 4 bases, with 8 bases between them. The CDR3, as DNA: TGTGCCAGCAGTTTACGGGGAGGCTATGGCTACACCTTC. It specifies CASSLRGGYGYTF.

The chain couples TRBV5-1 to TRBJ2-7; 9 nucleotides align to TRBD1. Trimming removed 7 bases from V and 3 bases from J; junction bases left unmatched: 5. Germline CDR1 and CDR2: SGHRS and YFSETQ. The CDR3 runs to 13 residues. The CDR3 protein is CASAGTGSYEQYF. As DNA, the CDR3 is TGCGCCAGCGCTGGGACAGGGAGCTACGAGCAGTACTTC.

The chain has TRBV2 and TRBJ2-5, with unresolved D. V was trimmed by 3 bases and J by 4 bases, leaving 3 bases between them. Germline CDR1 SNHLY, CDR2 FYNNEI. The CDR3 length is 11 residues. The CDR3 bases are TGTGCCAGCAGTGAGGGAGAGACCCAGTACTTC. This gives the protein CASSEGETQYF.

V gene TRBV4-1 combines with J gene TRBJ2-1; no clear D gene. The germline gives CDR1 MGHRA, CDR2 YSYEKL. V gave up 0 bases and J gave up 8 bases, with 17 bases separating them. CDR3 length: 16 amino acids. The CDR3 DNA reads TGCGCCAGCAGCCAAGACTCCCAGGTTTGGGTGTATGAGCAGTTCTTC. Protein: CASSQDSQVWVYEQFF.